The T cell receptor (beta chain) described here comes from a study of cytomegalovirus exposure and HLA in healthy donors (dated by TCRdb to between 2016 and 2019). About the investigation overall: According to an earlier analysis of several hundred of the donors, 150 million to 200 million T cells yielded over 100 million unique TCR beta sequences and about 280 Gb of sequence data. Genome-wide SNP genotypes for about 65% of the roughly 670 donors were used in a later genetic analysis, which treated that subset as a discovery cohort. An early release covering about 600 HLA-typed donors comprised about 320 gigabases of sequencing data and approximately 80 million unique TCR sequences. A later analysis re-analyzed previously published TCR beta repertoires from several hundred donors and added high-resolution HLA genotyping to study TCR occurrence patterns. All discovery cohort repertoires had been generated on a single sequencing platform. The study used immunosequencing to profile the T cell repertoires of approximately 650 subjects and linked those repertoires to cytomegalovirus serostatus. Across approximately 400 genotyped donors of the cohort, an average of approximately 240,000 unique TCR beta nucleotide sequences per donor were sequenced, and roughly 18% of those sequences were non-productive. To predict cytomegalovirus infection status, the study brought together high-throughput TCR immunosequencing, statistical association of individual TCRs with disease status, and machine learning. The study aimed to test whether cataloging public T cell receptors could reveal signatures of past pathogen exposure. An earlier analysis of approximately 580 of the donors used high-throughput TCR beta sequencing to judge whether each TCR beta V gene segment behaved as functional or pseudogenic. In addition to the first cohort of approximately 650 subjects, a separate validation cohort of around 110 different subjects was used. HLA typing included class I and class II loci at four-digit resolution. The number of typed donors differed by locus: roughly 629-630 for A, B, C, DRB1 and DQB1; 522 for DQA1; some 610 for DPA1; and some 430 for DPB1. Donor age, sex, ethnicity and CMV serostatus were compiled together with the repertoire data. Rather than using new phenotypic data, the later analysis identified candidate immune exposures from TCR beta sequences and from how often those sequences occurred across donors. Because of strong linkage in the cohort, five DR-DQ haplotypes were treated as single units for association and clustering. Of the 300 to 500 genotyped donors, 75% to 85% were placed in the genetic ancestry cluster associated with self-reported Caucasian donors. Broad study findings and their caveats: Correlated functional status among segregating V segments might be attributable to linkage disequilibrium, but an unknown experimental factor could not be ruled out. An association between a missense DCLRE1C variant and V-gene and J-gene trimming of TCR beta chains was found in a later genetic analysis and replicated in an independent cohort. Because the 87-base-pair reads could not distinguish some IMGT-functional V segments, including TRBV6-2 and TRBV6-3, those segments were excluded. About 17 rarely observed V segments, including chromosome 9 orphons, were excluded from the earlier analysis of approximately 600 of the donors because counts were too low. A later analysis found that TCR association rates varied across HLA loci, with DRB1 alleles showing the most associated TCRs and HLA-C alleles the fewest. In the study, approximately 160 TCR beta chains were listed as associated with cytomegalovirus. The authors suggested that the approach could potentially be extended to other disease states and immunological phenotypes. At a false discovery rate of 0.05, a later analysis linked around 17,000 TCR beta sequences to specific HLA alleles. In an earlier analysis of a few hundred of the donors, most TCR beta V segments were observed in productive rearrangements about 90% or about 30% of the time, broadly matching IMGT annotations. When HLA alleles, especially DR and DQ, strongly co-occurred, attributing TCR associations to individual alleles was difficult. Because some donors lacked HLA typing at each locus, the association tests relied only on the typed subset. CMV serostatus was the only immune exposure information available for the cohort. A further reported finding was that TCR beta sequences accurately predicted the HLA-A and HLA-B alleles for most subjects in the first cohort. A few of the identified cytomegalovirus-associated TCR beta chains were confirmed in vitro to be specific for cytomegalovirus antigens. The cohort was sequenced for TCR beta chains only, and without alpha or paired-chain data the features that could be detected were limited. Most CMV-associated TCR beta chains appeared to be HLA-restricted in a later analysis, and the HLA associations seemed to be driven largely by CMV exposure. In a later analysis, several top co-occurrence clusters were reported to appear linked to parvovirus B19, influenza, CMV and Epstein-Barr virus. A group of highly shared sequence variants was considered likely to be a technical artifact of the sequencing pipeline. A later genetic analysis reported fewer N-insertions in productive TCRs among donors in an Asian-associated ancestry cluster than the approximately 670-donor mean. The classifier was reported to diagnose cytomegalovirus status with high specificity and sensitivity in both the original cohort and the validation cohort. While some public TCRs were present in many individuals, most TCR sequences turned up only very rarely across donors. Roughly uniform sequencing depth across donors was assumed in presence/absence analyses, although this assumption may not hold. In a later analysis, HLA-associated TCR beta chains showed more clonal expansion and lower generation probabilities than non-associated chains that were equally common.

In regard to this clone: Its recognized antigen is unknown. Base qualities are missing; no much larger clone stands one base away.

The cohort was made up of hundreds of healthy bone marrow donors. Cohort members were all nominally healthy when sampled, although unrecorded immune exposures were likely present. The donor tested CMV seropositive and was one of the 289 seropositive cohort members. Every donor gave a peripheral blood sample, and the peripheral blood mononuclear cells from that sample were used for TCR beta sequencing. Genomic DNA was extracted from the blood cell samples with the Qiagen DNeasy Blood Extraction Kit. The library was built by means of the immunoSEQ multiplex PCR assay. The multiplex PCR relied on a mix of 60 forward primers for TCR Vbeta segments and 13 reverse primers for TCR Jbeta segments. A multiplex PCR assay on genomic DNA amplified the CDR3 region of rearranged TCR beta genes. Amplified TCR beta libraries were sequenced as 87-base-pair reads on the Illumina HiSeq System. The authors' pipeline ran thus. Across the roughly 700 repertoires, a later analysis counted some 81 million unique TCR beta chains, roughly 11 million of which were shared by at least two donors. Raw reads were error-corrected and collapsed into unique sequences with a nearest-neighbor algorithm that merged closely related sequences to remove PCR and sequencing errors. V, D and J gene segments were assigned by aligning CDR3 sequences to IMGT reference sequences. Each retained sequence needed at least a six-nucleotide match to both a V gene segment and a J gene segment. Rearrangements were called productive when the CDR3 lacked stop codons and stayed in frame with V and J; all others were non-productive. Following IMGT convention, CDR3 was defined as the stretch from the second conserved V-encoded cysteine to the conserved J-encoded phenylalanine. Sequences without an unambiguous match to a single V gene segment were excluded from the earlier analysis of several hundred of the donors. In an earlier analysis of approximately 550 of the donors, V segments were called functional above 56.7% productive rearrangements and were called segregating when the between-donor standard deviation exceeded 5%. A statistical classification framework was developed to diagnose cytomegalovirus status using the catalog of TCR beta chain sequences. In a later analysis, V and J genes were assigned by comparing TCR nucleotide sequences against IMGT/GENE-DB human TR gene sequences. A later analysis assigned CDR3 sequences and most-parsimonious VDJ recombination scenarios with the TCRdist pipeline. In a later analysis, each TCR beta chain was defined by its CDR3 amino acid sequence together with its V-gene family, and reads without a unique V-gene family were excluded. As a way to deal with suspected cross-contamination and a sequencing artifact, a later analysis dropped approximately 590 nucleotide sequences that were highly shared and had low generation probability. In a later analysis, a clonal expansion index was calculated for each public chain from normalized within-repertoire ranks of inferred template counts. In a later analysis, generation probabilities were computed with a VDJ recombination model fitted to out-of-frame rearrangements, and the resulting probabilities were checked against IGoR. Hypergeometric tests were used in a later analysis to score TCR-TCR, TCR-HLA and TCR-CMV co-occurrence, with a repertoire-size bias correction applied to the TCR pairs. False discovery rates were estimated in a later analysis by permuting HLA or CMV assignments 20 times. A later analysis grouped co-occurring TCRs with DBSCAN, adding TCRdist sequence similarity when clustering within HLA-allele-positive subsets. For co-occurrence clustering, repertoires with fewer than 30,000 or more than 120,000 public chains were excluded, along with a handful of repertoires with anomalous nucleotide sharing. TCRdb holds this immuneACCESS table with in-frame rearrangements only. Some clones are missing; in checked studies, unresolved V genes explain under half, and the rest has no known cause. That table gives V, J and clone size, and the DNA gave D and trimming. This sample holds around 250,000 clones; about 80% were observed only once. The ten largest clonotypes hold approximately 8.4% of the sample.

V is pared back by 6 bases and J by 5 bases, with 13 bases lying between the germline termini. CDR1 and CDR2 are read off the germline V gene (reference sequence) as GTSNPN and SVGIG. The CDR3 runs 13 residues from the cysteine to the phenylalanine. Here the CDR3 DNA is all that survives: 39 bases in frame from base 1. Sequencing input: PBMCs. The receptor's source is a woman between 55 and 75 years old in good health and CMV-seropositive. The chain employs TRBV30 and TRBJ2-2; possibly the D gene is TRBD1, per 5 matching bases. The nucleotide sequence is TGTGCCTGTTATCTCAGGGTAACCGGGGAGCTGTTTTTT. It encodes CACYLRVTGELFF.